The 5 T cell receptor beta chains listed next were all sequenced from one sample in a study of shared clonotypes between healthy human individuals (dated by TCRdb to the early 2020s). The library was generated by the immunoSEQ multiplex PCR assay. Held by TCRdb, this immuneACCESS table contains in-frame sequences only and omits some clones. Under half of the omission traces to an unresolved V gene where checked; the cause of the rest is unknown. Here the sample has about 2 million clones; 95% occur a single time. The ten most abundant clones make up 0.1% to 0.15% of the sample. Sequencing used naive CD4+ T cells sorted from blood. Taken with the paper, the label for cell subset or site translates to: CD45RA+ positively selected. These receptors originate from a man aged 18 to 35 in good health.

The chain uses TRBV28 and TRBJ2-7, with 9 bases aligning to TRBD2. CDR1 and CDR2 from the germline V gene are MDHEN and SYDVKM. This CDR3 contains 13 residues. V was pared by 10 bases and J by 2 bases, with 6 bases of the junction left unmatched. Written as DNA, the CDR3 is TGTGCCACCAGACTAGCGGCGACCTACGAGCAGTACTTC. Translated: CATRLAATYEQYF.

This clone turned up a few times. V is TRBV30 and J is TRBJ2-2; D is uncertain. There are 13 residues in the CDR3. Trimming took 4 bases from V and 0 from J, leaving 6 bases between them. Germline CDR1 and CDR2: GTSNPN and SVGIG (reference sequence). In nucleotides, the CDR3 is TGTGCCTGGACCCAGGCGAACACCGGGGAGCTGTTTTTT. The encoded protein is CAWTQANTGELFF.

The chain combines TRBV6-1 with TRBJ1-2; the D is unclear. V lost 0 bases and J 4 bases, leaving 12 bases between the germline ends. Per the germline V gene, CDR1 is MNHNS and CDR2 is SASEGT. This CDR3 has 15 residues. The CDR3 region is CASSEATTVFYGYTF. CDR3 in DNA: TGTGCCAGCAGTGAAGCTACGACTGTCTTCTATGGCTACACCTTC.

CDR3 sequence reads: CASSSGPTGTYGYTF. Here the CDR3 DNA reads TGTGCCAGCAGCTCTGGCCCTACAGGGACCTATGGCTACACCTTC. The chain has TRBV6-4 and TRBJ1-2; TRBD1 might be the D (6 bases). The V and J ends lost 6 bases and 4 bases respectively, with 18 bases between them. The CDR3 has 15 residues. Germline V lookup: CDR1 MRHNA, CDR2 SNTAGT.

J is TRBJ2-2 and V is TRBV19; 7 bases map to TRBD1. Germline V gene sequence: CDR1 LNHDA, CDR2 SQIVND (reference sequence). The junction had 4 bases not matched to a gene; V was cut back by 6 bases and J by 0 bases. The CDR3 sequence is 15 residues long. DNA for the CDR3: TGTGCCAGTAGACACGGGACAGCGAACACCGGGGAGCTGTTTTTT. Residues: CASRHGTANTGELFF. Looking up the rest from reference TRBV19 and TRBJ2-2 gives the full variable domain: DGGITQSPKYLFRKEGQNVTLSCEQNLNHDAMYWYRQDPGQGLRLIYYSQIVNDFQKGDIAEGYSVSREKKESFPLTVTSAQKNPTAFYLCASRHGTANTGELFFGEGSRLTVL.